This T cell receptor (beta chain) was recovered during a study of cytomegalovirus exposure and HLA in healthy donors (dated by TCRdb to about 2017). About the investigation overall: According to an earlier analysis of a few hundred of the donors, about 179 million T cells yielded 117 million unique TCR beta sequences and about 300 Gb of sequence data. An early release that covered about 600 HLA-typed donors contained approximately 300 gigabases of sequencing data and some 87 million unique TCR sequences. An earlier analysis of 587 of the donors used high-throughput TCR beta sequencing to judge whether each TCR beta V gene segment behaved as functional or pseudogenic. In a later genetic analysis, genome-wide SNP genotypes for about three fifths of the roughly 670 donors were used, and that subset was treated as a discovery cohort. The study aimed to test whether signatures of past pathogen exposure could be identified by cataloging public T cell receptors. Several DR-DQ haplotypes were handled as single units for association and clustering, since linkage in the cohort was strong. The genetic ancestry cluster associated with self-reported Caucasian donors included 81% of the approximately 410 genotyped donors. A separate validation cohort of about 110 different subjects was used in addition to the roughly 700-subject first cohort. Across about 370 genotyped donors of the cohort, an average of about 240,000 unique TCR beta nucleotide sequences per donor were sequenced, and approximately 17% of those sequences were non-productive. Typing coverage varied by locus: roughly 629-640 donors for A, B, C, DRB1 and DQB1; some 520 for DQA1; over 600 for DPA1; 450 to 480 for DPB1. The study used immunosequencing to profile the T cell repertoires of 666 subjects and linked those repertoires to cytomegalovirus serostatus. Donor age, sex, ethnicity and CMV serostatus were compiled alongside the repertoire data. Rather than drawing on any new phenotypic data, the later analysis identified candidate immune exposures from TCR beta sequences and the way those sequences occurred across donors. HLA typing covered class I and class II loci at four-digit resolution. The study combined high-throughput TCR immunosequencing, statistical association of individual TCRs with disease status, and machine learning to predict cytomegalovirus infection status. In a later analysis, previously published TCR beta repertoires from 550 to 750 donors were re-analyzed and high-resolution HLA genotyping was added so that TCR occurrence patterns could be studied. Every repertoire in the discovery cohort had been generated on one and the same sequencing platform.

The CDR3, cysteine through phenylalanine, is 13 amino acids long. The read is trimmed to its CDR3 DNA, 39 bases read in frame from base 1. Trimming takes 3 bases off V and 7 bases off J; junction bases not matched to a gene: 5. The germline V gene (reference sequence) sets CDR1 to SGHNT and CDR2 to YYREEE. With regard to this clone: Its antigen is unknown. Base qualities were left out, and no much larger clone turns up one base away.

To prepare the library, the immunoSEQ multiplex PCR assay was applied. A mixture of 60 forward primers for TCR Vbeta segments and 13 reverse primers for TCR Jbeta segments was used in the multiplex PCR. The CDR3 region of rearranged TCR beta genes was amplified from genomic DNA by a multiplex PCR assay. The amplified TCR beta libraries were sequenced on the Illumina HiSeq System as 87-base-pair reads. Turning to the authors' computational methods: In a later analysis, some 80 million unique TCR beta chains were counted across the roughly 610 repertoires, and around 10 million of these chains were shared by at least two donors. To remove PCR and sequencing errors, raw reads were error-corrected and collapsed into unique sequences using a nearest-neighbor algorithm that merged closely related sequences. Alignment of CDR3 sequences to IMGT reference sequences was used to assign V, D and J gene segments. Each retained sequence needed at least a six-nucleotide match to both a V gene segment and a J gene segment. Rearrangements were called productive when the CDR3 lacked stop codons and stayed in frame with V and J; all others were non-productive. Following IMGT convention, CDR3 was defined as the stretch from the second conserved V-encoded cysteine to the conserved J-encoded phenylalanine. The earlier analysis of approximately 590 of the donors excluded any sequence lacking an unambiguous match to a single V gene segment. An earlier analysis of fewer than 650 of the donors classified V segments as functional when productive rearrangements were above 56.7% and as segregating when the standard deviation between donors was above 5%. A statistical classification framework was developed to diagnose cytomegalovirus status using the catalog of TCR beta chain sequences. In a later analysis, V and J genes were assigned by comparing TCR nucleotide sequences against IMGT/GENE-DB human TR gene sequences. The TCRdist pipeline was used in a later analysis to assign CDR3 sequences and most-parsimonious VDJ recombination scenarios. In a later analysis, each TCR beta chain was defined by its CDR3 amino acid sequence together with its V-gene family, and reads lacking a unique V-gene family were excluded. A later analysis removed several hundred highly shared, low-generation-probability nucleotide sequences to deal with suspected cross-contamination and a sequencing artifact. For each public chain, a later analysis derived a clonal expansion index from normalized ranks of inferred template counts within each repertoire. In a later analysis, generation probabilities were computed with a VDJ recombination model fitted to out-of-frame rearrangements, and the resulting probabilities were checked against IGoR. In a later analysis, hypergeometric tests were used to score TCR-TCR, TCR-HLA and TCR-CMV co-occurrence, with a repertoire-size bias correction applied to TCR pairs. To estimate false discovery rates, a later analysis permuted the HLA or CMV assignments 20 times. In a later analysis, co-occurring TCRs were grouped using DBSCAN, with TCRdist sequence similarity added in when clustering inside HLA-allele-positive subsets. Co-occurrence clustering excluded repertoires with fewer than 30,000 or more than 120,000 public chains, plus five with anomalous nucleotide sharing. The clones in this table, taken by TCRdb from immuneACCESS, are in-frame only. Not every clone is retained; where verified, under half of the shortfall comes from an unresolved V gene, and the cause of the rest is unknown. V, J and clone size are taken as reported in that table, and D and trimming were inferred from the DNA itself. A total of 130,000 or so clones appear in this sample, approximately 84% of them only once. The ten largest clonotypes hold 1.5% of the sample.

The paper as a whole reports these results and caveats: A group of highly shared sequence variants was considered likely to be a technical artifact of the sequencing pipeline. The authors suggested that the approach could potentially be generalized to other disease states and immunological phenotypes. In an earlier analysis of roughly 560 of the donors, most TCR beta V segments were observed in productive rearrangements about 87% or about 30% of the time, broadly matching IMGT annotations. Compared with the approximately 600-donor mean, donors in an Asian-associated ancestry cluster had fewer N-insertions in productive TCRs, according to a later genetic analysis. Because HLA typing was unavailable for some donors at each locus, only the typed subset was used in association tests. CMV serostatus was the only immune exposure information available for the cohort. The classifier was reported to diagnose cytomegalovirus status with high specificity and sensitivity in both the original and validation cohorts. According to a later analysis, parvovirus B19, influenza, CMV and Epstein-Barr virus appeared linked to several top co-occurrence clusters. A later analysis found that TCR association rates varied across HLA loci, with DRB1 alleles showing the most associated TCRs and HLA-C alleles the fewest. The 87-base-pair reads could not distinguish some IMGT-functional V segments, including TRBV6-2 and TRBV6-3, so those segments were excluded. When HLA alleles, especially DR and DQ, strongly co-occurred, TCR associations were difficult to assign to individual alleles. In a later analysis, HLA-associated TCR beta chains showed more clonal expansion and lower generation probabilities than non-associated chains that were equally common. Specific HLA alleles were associated with roughly 17,000 TCR beta sequences at a false discovery rate of 0.05 in a later analysis. An association between a missense DCLRE1C variant and V-gene and J-gene trimming of TCR beta chains was found in a later genetic analysis and replicated in an independent cohort. In a later analysis, most CMV-associated TCR beta chains were found to appear HLA-restricted, with HLA associations seemingly driven largely by CMV exposure. Because counts were too low, seventeen rarely observed V segments, including chromosome 9 orphons, were left out of the earlier analysis of approximately 580 of the donors. Most TCR sequences were observed very rarely across donors, whereas some public TCRs were present in many individuals. In vitro tests confirmed that three of the cytomegalovirus-associated TCR beta chains recognize cytomegalovirus antigens. A further reported finding was that TCR beta sequences accurately predicted the HLA-A and HLA-B alleles for most subjects in the first cohort. The presence/absence analyses assumed that sequencing depth was roughly uniform across donors, and that assumption may not be true. The study listed 150 to 200 TCR beta chains as associated with cytomegalovirus. Linkage disequilibrium might explain the correlated functional status among segregating V segments, but an unknown experimental factor could not be excluded. In this cohort, only TCR beta chains were sequenced, and detectable features were limited by the absence of alpha or paired-chain data.

In total, approximately 610 healthy bone marrow donors made up the cohort. All cohort members were sampled while nominally healthy, although unrecorded immune exposures were likely present. The donor was CMV seronegative and belonged to the group of 380 or so seronegative cohort members. A peripheral blood sample was provided by each donor, and peripheral blood mononuclear cells were used for TCR beta sequencing. Genomic DNA extraction from the blood cell samples was performed with the Qiagen DNeasy Blood Extraction Kit. The specimen sequenced was PBMCs. This sequence uses TRBV5-4 and TRBJ2-7; 9 central nucleotides agree with TRBD1. This sequence was found in a woman younger than 35 in good health and CMV-seronegative. The DNA reads TGTGCCAGCAGCTCTGGAGGGACAGGGGAGCAGTACTTC. This encodes CASSSGGTGEQYF.